These T cell receptor beta chains were read from a single sample in a study of blood T cell repertoires in COVID-19. Produced via immunoSEQ multiplex PCR; TCRdb's table is partial and in-frame only. The table shows about 160,000 clones, with 80% to 85% occurring only once. The specimen sequenced was PBMCs or T cells enriched from blood (not recorded which). The origin of the receptors is a woman in her fifties or sixties who had recovered from COVID-19. The CDR3 runs from the conserved cysteine through the conserved F or W. D genes are given only for firm matches. Not every row has a clone size; where given, it reads once, few, many or a size class.

V: TRBV7-2
size: -
D: -
J: TRBJ2-5
CDR3: CASTRGGTQYF
DNA: TGTGCCAGCACCCGCGGTGGGACCCAGTACTTC

V: TRBV6-5
size: -
D: TRBD1
J: TRBJ1-1
CDR3: CASSYLVTGGATEAFF
DNA: TGTGCCAGCAGTTACTTGGTGACAGGGGGGGCCACTGAAGCTTTCTTT

V: TRBV19
size: once
D: TRBD1
J: TRBJ2-7
CDR3: CASSIRQGIYEQYF
DNA: TGTGCCAGTAGTATTAGACAGGGCATTTACGAGCAGTACTTC

V: TRBV24-1
size: -
D: TRBD1
J: TRBJ1-2
CDR3: CATSTDRGNGYTF
DNA: TGTGCCACCAGTACGGACAGGGGGAATGGCTACACCTTC

V: TRBV2
size: -
D: -
J: TRBJ2-7
CDR3: CASRSGVQVTYEQYF
DNA: TGTGCCAGCAGATCTGGTGTACAGGTAACCTACGAGCAGTACTTC

V: TRBV10-3
size: -
D: -
J: TRBJ1-2
CDR3: CALRGTTDYGYTF
DNA: TGTGCCCTAAGGGGGACAACCGACTATGGCTACACCTTC

V: TRBV19
size: -
D: -
J: TRBJ1-6
CDR3: CASSWTENNSPLHF
DNA: TGTGCCAGTTCATGGACAGAAAACAATTCACCCCTCCACTTT

V: TRBV2
size: -
D: -
J: TRBJ1-1
CDR3: CASTRDTEAFF
DNA: TGTGCCAGCACCCGGGACACTGAAGCTTTCTTT

V: TRBV7-9
size: -
D: TRBD1
J: TRBJ2-6
CDR3: CASSLTGISGANVLTF
DNA: TGTGCCAGCAGCTTGACAGGGATCTCTGGGGCCAACGTCCTGACTTTC

V: TRBV9
size: -
D: -
J: TRBJ1-3
CDR3: CASSDGGAPRNTIYF
DNA: TGTGCCAGCAGCGACGGGGGGGCTCCGAGAAACACCATATATTTT

V: TRBV29-1
size: -
D: -
J: TRBJ1-2
CDR3: CSATLRRDGYTF
DNA: TGCAGCGCCACTTTGAGAAGAGATGGCTACACCTTC

V: TRBV25-1
size: -
D: TRBD1
J: TRBJ1-1
CDR3: CASSWTGSNTEAFF
DNA: TGTGCCAGCTCCTGGACAGGGTCTAACACTGAAGCTTTCTTT

V: TRBV6-5
size: -
D: TRBD1
J: TRBJ1-4
CDR3: CASSRTGSSEKLFF
DNA: TGTGCCAGCAGTAGGACAGGATCTTCGGAAAAACTGTTTTTT

V: TRBV7-9
size: -
D: -
J: TRBJ1-5
CDR3: CASSLERSNQPQHF
DNA: TGTGCCAGCAGCTTAGAGAGGTCAAATCAGCCCCAGCATTTT

V: TRBV11-3
size: -
D: TRBD1
J: TRBJ2-1
CDR3: CASSPPGQVARQFF
DNA: TGTGCCAGCAGCCCACCGGGACAGGTTGCACGGCAGTTCTTC

V: TRBV7-9
size: -
D: TRBD1
J: TRBJ1-1
CDR3: CASSLVQGQMNTEAFF
DNA: TGTGCCAGCAGCTTAGTTCAGGGACAGATGAACACTGAAGCTTTCTTT

V: TRBV7-9
size: -
D: TRBD2
J: TRBJ2-1
CDR3: CASSQTAGGTEQFF
DNA: TGTGCCAGCAGCCAGACAGCGGGGGGGACGGAGCAGTTCTTC

V: TRBV18
size: -
D: TRBD1
J: TRBJ2-5
CDR3: CASSPLPLGTGGETQYF
DNA: TGTGCCAGCTCACCTTTACCGCTTGGGACAGGGGGAGAGACCCAGTACTTC

V: TRBV29-1
size: -
D: -
J: TRBJ2-5
CDR3: CSVRGSETQYF
DNA: TGCAGCGTTAGGGGGTCAGAGACCCAGTACTTC

V: TRBV7-9
size: -
D: TRBD1
J: TRBJ1-5
CDR3: CASSLSQGTGGNQPQHF
DNA: TGTGCCAGCAGCTTATCACAGGGGACCGGGGGCAATCAGCCCCAGCATTTT